The 32 T cell receptor beta chains presented below share a single source sample, sequenced in a study of T cells after yellow fever vaccination. TCRdb re-called the 5' RACE reads through MiXCR, storing one row per CDR3 protein. The table has hundreds of thousands of distinct CDR3 sequences, roughly 13% seen once; the top ten hold 11% to 15%. The sample here was PBMCs, taken on the day of the yellow fever booster vaccination. The receptors come from a man aged 30-40 years who received the YFV17D yellow fever vaccine.

This clonotype was counted between two and nine times. The J gene is TRBJ2-7, the V gene TRBV12-3 or TRBV12-4; unclear D gene. V was shortened by 3 bases and J by 0 bases, with 6 bases between the two germline ends. The CDR3 loop spans 13 amino acids. CDR3 sequence reads: CASSFSDSYEQYF. For the CDR3, the DNA is TGTGCCAGCAGTTTCTCGGACTCCTACGAGCAGTACTTC.

The J gene is TRBJ2-1, the V gene TRBV11-1, with TRBD2 identical over 9 bases. Per germline, CDR1 SGHAT and CDR2 FQDESV (reference sequence). J gave up 0 bases and V 3 bases, and 9 bases lay outside the gene matches. The CDR3 covers 18 residues. The CDR3 DNA reads TGTGCCAGCAGCTTTCCGATAGCGGGAGTAGGCTCCTACAATGAGCAGTTCTTC. The encoded protein is CASSFPIAGVGSYNEQFF. The whole variable domain, filled in from reference TRBV11-1 and TRBJ2-1, reads EAEVAQSPRYKITEKSQAVAFWCDPISGHATLYWYRQILGQGPELLVQFQDESVVDDSQLPKDRFSAERLKGVDSTLKIQPAELGDSAMYLCASSFPIAGVGSYNEQFFGPGTRLTVL.

The chain recombines TRBV7-9 with TRBJ1-1; D uncertain. Germline V CDR1 and CDR2: SEHNR, FQNEAQ (reference sequence). With 4 bases removed from V and 7 bases from J, the gap between germline ends came to 13 bases. This CDR3 is built from 13 residues. The CDR3 nucleotides are TGTGCCAGCAGCTCCTCGTCGGGTTATGAAGCTTTCTTT. This encodes CASSSSSGYEAFF.

This clonotype was counted at least ten times. This chain joins TRBV29-1 and TRBJ2-3; D possibly uses TRBD1 or TRBD2 (6 bases each). Germline V CDR1 and CDR2: SQVTM, ANQGSEA. V lost 7 bases and J lost 5, with 16 bases in between. This CDR3 spans 13 amino acids. The DNA for the CDR3 is TGCAGCGCCCTACGGGGGCTGGGAGATACGCAGTATTTT. Protein product: CSALRGLGDTQYF.

This clonotype was seen only a few times. This chain uses TRBV14 with TRBJ2-1; tentatively, D is TRBD1 or TRBD2 (5 bases each). Germline-derived CDR1 and CDR2 are SGHDN and FVKESK. The V gene lost 0 bases and the J gene lost 9 bases, with 21 bases spanning the gap. CDR3 size: 17 residues. CDR3: CASSQDQWGFRRSEQFF. Here the CDR3 DNA reads TGTGCCAGCAGCCAAGATCAATGGGGGTTTCGACGCAGTGAGCAGTTCTTC. Drawing the rest from reference TRBV14 and TRBJ2-1, the complete variable domain is EAGVTQFPSHSVIEKGQTVTLRCDPISGHDNLYWYRRVMGKEIKFLLHFVKESKQDESGMPNNRFLAERTGGTYSTLKVQPAELEDSGVYFCASSQDQWGFRRSEQFFGPGTRLTVL.

This sequence joins TRBV20-1 and TRBJ2-1; D uncertain. The CDR3 has 14 residues. The V and J ends lost 1 base and 1 base respectively, with 8 bases between them. Germline CDR1 DFQATT, CDR2 SNEGSKA (reference sequence). This chain's CDR3 is CSARVTKSYNEQFF. The CDR3 DNA sequence: TGCAGTGCTAGAGTAACGAAATCCTACAATGAGCAGTTCTTC.

This clonotype was seen a handful of times. The chain recombines TRBV6-1 with TRBJ2-1; 7 nucleotides match TRBD2. From germline, CDR1 is MNHNS and CDR2 SASEGT. The CDR3 loop spans 16 amino acids. V lost 4 bases, J lost 3 bases, and 9 bases stayed unmatched. CDR3 in amino acids: CASSAERDARYNEQFF. Written as DNA, the CDR3 is TGTGCCAGCAGTGCCGAGCGGGACGCCCGCTACAATGAGCAGTTCTTC.

This clonotype was seen ten or more times. This chain links TRBV4-3 with TRBJ1-4; D unclear. The V and J ends lost 0 bases and 8 bases respectively, with 7 bases between them. The CDR3 consists of 13 residues. CDR1 and CDR2 from the germline V gene are LGHNA and YSLEER. The CDR3 spells CASSQDRGEKLFF. The CDR3 DNA follows: TGCGCCAGCAGCCAAGATCGAGGGGAAAAACTGTTTTTT.

This clonotype was counted many times. J is TRBJ2-7 and V is TRBV4-3; TRBD1 matches 8 bases. CDR1 LGHNA and CDR2 YSLEER come from the germline V gene. Trimming at V came to 3 bases and at J to 1 base, leaving 8 bases not matched to a gene. The CDR3 length is 16 residues. The DNA for the CDR3 is TGCGCCAGCAGCCACAGCGCGACAGGGGAATCCTACGAGCAGTACTTC. Translated, it gives CASSHSATGESYEQYF.

The chain uses TRBV29-1 and TRBJ1-4; tentatively, D is TRBD1 (6 bases). Trimming pared 5 bases from V and 1 base from J, leaving 11 bases between. The germline V gene has CDR1 SQVTM and CDR2 ANQGSEA. The CDR3 sequence is 14 residues long. CDR3 nucleotide sequence: TGCAGCGTTACAGGGAGCGGAACTAATGAAAAACTGTTTTTT. This codes for CSVTGSGTNEKLFF.

The rearrangement joins TRBV19 to TRBJ2-4; D not resolved. Germline V gives CDR1 LNHDA, CDR2 SQIVND (reference sequence). The CDR3 has 14 residues. Trimming shortened V by 4 bases and J by 8 bases, and 15 bases separated the two germline ends. The CDR3 region has the DNA TGTGCCAGTAGTACGACCGACCGGTACGACATTCAGTACTTC. It codes for CASSTTDRYDIQYF.

In this sample, this clonotype turned up a few times. V usage is TRBV7-2 and J usage is TRBJ1-5, with D unclear. The V gene's germline CDR1 is SGHTA and CDR2 FQGNSA. The CDR3 spans 15 residues. With 2 bases removed from V and 6 bases from J, the gap between germline ends came to 14 bases. The CDR3 region is CASSLNNNYGQPQHF. CDR3 DNA: TGTGCCAGCAGCTTAAATAACAATTACGGTCAGCCCCAGCATTTT.

This clonotype was seen at least ten times. This sequence joins TRBV12-3 or TRBV12-4 and TRBJ2-7; 12 bases line up with TRBD2. The CDR3 consists of 15 residues. The junction had 5 bases not matched to a gene; V was cut back by 6 bases and J by 2 bases. The chain's CDR3 is CASSWTSGKTYEQYF. The CDR3 DNA reads as TGTGCCAGCAGCTGGACTAGCGGGAAAACCTACGAGCAGTACTTC.

The chain is built from TRBV29-1 and TRBJ1-5; D may be TRBD1 (6 bases). Trimming left V 6 bases short and J 2 bases short, with 11 bases between. Per germline, CDR1 SQVTM and CDR2 ANQGSEA. The CDR3 totals 13 residues. The CDR3 coding sequence is TGCAGCGTACAGGGTGGAGGCAATCAGCCCCAGCATTTT. Protein: CSVQGGGNQPQHF.

This clonotype was seen a handful of times. The chain joins TRBV5-1 to TRBJ2-7; 7 bases match TRBD1. This CDR3 has 14 amino acids. With V trimmed by 4 bases and J by 2 bases, 6 bases remained unmatched. CDR1 is SGHRS and CDR2 is YFSETQ in the germline V gene. In DNA form, the CDR3 reads TGCGCCAGCAGCCCGATGACAGGGACCTACGAGCAGTACTTC. This encodes CASSPMTGTYEQYF. Based on the CDR3 plus reference TRBV5-1 and TRBJ2-7, the full variable domain is KAGVTQTPRYLIKTRGQQVTLSCSPISGHRSVSWYQQTPGQGLQFLFEYFSETQRNKGNFPGRFSGRQFSNSRSEMNVSTLELGDSALYLCASSPMTGTYEQYFGPGTRLTVT.

V is TRBV20-1 and J is TRBJ2-3; no reliable D call. V gave up 1 base and J gave up 2 bases, with 10 bases separating them. Germline CDR1 is DFQATT and CDR2 is SNEGSKA (reference sequence). The CDR3 runs to 14 residues. For the CDR3, the DNA is TGCAGTGCTAGAGTTGTCGGAAACACAGATACGCAGTATTTT. Encoded protein: CSARVVGNTDTQYF.

This clonotype has a handful of counts. Its ends do not fully match the called genes, so a read error is possible. The chain has TRBV6-5 and TRBJ1-5; possibly TRBD1 for D (6 bases). CDR3 length equals 19 residues. Germline loops: CDR1 MNHEY, CDR2 SVGAGI. CDR3 sequence reads: CDSSYVGTGRVYSNQPQHF. For the CDR3, the DNA is TGTGACAGCAGTTACGTGGGAACAGGGAGGGTTTATAGCAATCAGCCCCAGCATTTT.

In this sample, this clonotype turned up a few times. The chain couples TRBV10-3 to TRBJ2-6, with 8 bases aligning to TRBD1. The germline CDR1 and CDR2 sequences are ENHRY and SYGVKD. J lost 4 bases, V lost 4 bases, and 12 bases had no gene match. This CDR3 comprises 18 residues. In nucleotides, the CDR3 is TGTGCCATCAGTGGCGGACAGGGAACGGGTAGCGGGGCCAACGTCCTGACTTTC. Protein sequence: CAISGGQGTGSGANVLTF.

The chain uses TRBV20-1 and TRBJ2-4; D remains ambiguous. CDR1 and CDR2 from the germline V gene are DFQATT and SNEGSKA (reference sequence). The CDR3 length is 14 residues. V dropped 3 bases and J dropped 10 bases, with 19 bases sitting between them. The CDR3 spells CSASIFLRRDIQYF. The CDR3 region has the DNA TGCAGTGCTAGTATCTTTTTGCGTAGGGATATTCAGTACTTC.

This clonotype was found a few times. The chain employs TRBV20-1 and TRBJ1-1; D unclear. From germline, CDR1 is DFQATT and CDR2 SNEGSKA (reference sequence). V was trimmed by 7 bases and J by 1 base, leaving 16 bases between them. The CDR3 has 14 amino acids. CDR3 DNA sequence: TGCAGTGTTTTGCCAACGGGTCGGAACACTGAAGCTTTCTTT. This sequence encodes CSVLPTGRNTEAFF.

The chain has TRBV18 and TRBJ2-7; perhaps TRBD2 as D (6 bases). CDR3 length equals 15 residues. Germline values: CDR1 KGHSH, CDR2 LQKENI. The V gene lost 2 bases and the J gene lost 2 bases, with 13 bases spanning the gap. The CDR3 spells CASSPSGGDAYEQYF. CDR3 DNA: TGTGCCAGCTCACCAAGTGGCGGGGACGCCTACGAGCAGTACTTC. Based on the CDR3 plus reference TRBV18 and TRBJ2-7, the full variable domain is NAGVMQNPRHLVRRRGQEARLRCSPMKGHSHVYWYRQLPEEGLKFMVYLQKENIIDESGMPKERFSAEFPKEGPSILRIQQVVRGDSAAYFCASSPSGGDAYEQYFGPGTRLTVT.

In this sample, this clonotype turned up a few times. The chain recombines TRBV10-3 with TRBJ2-1, with D tentatively TRBD1 (5 bases). Germline loops: CDR1 ENHRY, CDR2 SYGVKD. The CDR3 spans 12 residues. V shed 3 bases and J shed 7 bases, with 7 bases lying between them. The CDR3: CAISDRANEQFF. The CDR3, as DNA: TGTGCCATCAGTGACAGGGCTAATGAGCAGTTCTTC.

This rearrangement joins TRBV25-1 to TRBJ2-1, with 9 bases fitting TRBD2. CDR1 and CDR2 from the germline V gene are MGHDK and SYGVNS. The CDR3 has 16 amino acids. The V segment lost 10 bases and the J segment 1 base; nucleotides outside the gene matches: 11. The CDR3 is CATRSSGTASYNEQFF. In DNA, the CDR3 is TGTGCCACCCGGTCTAGCGGGACCGCTTCCTACAATGAGCAGTTCTTC.

This clonotype was recorded a few times. The rearrangement links TRBV20-1 to TRBJ2-1; D remains unclear. The V end lost 5 bases, the J end lost 5 bases, and 7 bases lay between the germline ends. The length of the CDR3 is 11 residues. Germline V lookup: CDR1 DFQATT, CDR2 SNEGSKA (reference sequence). CDR3 sequence: CSALRNNEQFF. CDR3 sequence (DNA): TGCAGTGCTCTCCGAAACAATGAGCAGTTCTTC.

J is TRBJ2-1 and V is TRBV5-1; TRBD2 aligns across 7 bases. Trimming took 4 bases from V and 7 from J; bases not matched to a gene: 8. The germline CDR1 and CDR2 sequences are SGHRS and YFSETQ. The CDR3 contains 14 residues. CDR3: CASSPGGTRNEQFF. The CDR3 DNA reads TGCGCCAGCAGCCCCGGGGGGACGCGAAATGAGCAGTTCTTC.

The genes are TRBV15 and TRBJ1-3; D not resolved. Between the trimmed V and J ends, which lost 10 bases and 0 bases, there was a span of 7 bases. CDR1 LNHNV and CDR2 YYDKDF come from the germline V gene (reference sequence). The CDR3 consists of 12 residues. For the CDR3, the DNA is TGTGCCATCCGAGCCTCTGGAAACACCATATATTTT. It codes for CAIRASGNTIYF. The full variable domain, in which reference TRBV15 and TRBJ1-3 provide the parts outside the CDR3, is DAMVIQNPRYQVTQFGKPVTLSCSQTLNHNVMYWYQQKSSQAPKLLFHYYDKDFNNEADTPDNFQSRRPNTSFCFLDIRSPGLGDTAMYLCAIRASGNTIYFGEGSWLTVV.

At least ten counts were recorded for this clonotype. The rearrangement links TRBV27 to TRBJ2-7, with 9 bases identical to TRBD1. J gave up 5 bases and V 4 bases, and 12 bases lay outside the gene matches. Germline values: CDR1 MNHEY, CDR2 SMNVEV (reference sequence). The CDR3 runs 16 residues. The CDR3 region has the DNA TGTGCCAGCAGTTCCCGGGACAGGGTTTGGGACCACGAGCAGTACTTC. This codes for CASSSRDRVWDHEQYF.

This clonotype was seen a few times. The V gene is TRBV20-1, the J gene TRBJ2-1; D not resolved. Trimming pared 3 bases from V and 0 bases from J, leaving 12 bases between. Germline V lookup: CDR1 DFQATT, CDR2 SNEGSKA (reference sequence). The CDR3 spans 15 residues. The CDR3 DNA reads as TGCAGTGCTAGCCCCCCTACCTACTCCTACAATGAGCAGTTCTTC. This sequence encodes CSASPPTYSYNEQFF.

This clonotype was found a few times. The gene calls are TRBV14 and TRBJ1-5, with unresolved D. Trimming shortened V by 1 base and J by 11 bases, and 21 bases separated the two germline ends. The CDR3 is 16 residues long. Germline CDR1 and CDR2: SGHDN and FVKESK. CDR3 bases: TGTGCCAGCAGCCAAGGCCCCGGGCAGGCGGTGGAAGCCCAGCATTTT. Protein sequence: CASSQGPGQAVEAQHF.

CDR3 sequence reads: CASSQLFRGRTEAFF. In nucleotides, the CDR3 is TGCGCCAGCAGCCAACTTTTTAGGGGTCGGACTGAAGCTTTCTTT. The V call is TRBV4-3, the J call TRBJ1-1; D is possibly TRBD1 (5 bases). Germline loops: CDR1 LGHNA, CDR2 YSLEER. The CDR3 spans 15 residues. V gave up 2 bases and J gave up 5 bases, with 15 bases separating them.

The chain uses TRBV7-9 and TRBJ2-1; possibly TRBD1 for D (5 bases). The CDR3 runs to 15 residues. The V and J ends lost 1 base and 9 bases respectively, with 16 bases between them. Germline CDR1 reads SEHNR; CDR2 reads FQNEAQ (reference sequence). The CDR3 DNA is TGTGCCAGCAGCTTAGGGGCCCCGTTGGGGCGTGAGCAGTTCTTC. Its protein product is CASSLGAPLGREQFF.

This clonotype was counted only a few times. Here the CDR3 reads CASQGPYYEQYF. CDR3 nucleotide sequence: TGTGCCAGCCAGGGACCATACTACGAGCAGTACTTC. This chain uses TRBV11-2 with TRBJ2-7; perhaps D is TRBD1 or TRBD2 (5 bases each). The CDR3 spans 12 residues. Germline CDR1 SGHAT, CDR2 FQNNGV. The V and J ends lost 8 bases and 3 bases respectively, with 11 bases between them.